This is a list of T cell receptor beta chains from one sample in a study of control samples from healthy donors and cancer patients. Only in-frame clones appear in the TCRdb table, and some are missing; sequencing was by immunoSEQ multiplex PCR. The table has 100,000 to 150,000 clones, about 88% seen once; the top ten hold around 3%. The specimen sequenced was blood. The receptors originated from a man aged 50 to 59 in good health. Each CDR3 is given with its conserved first and last residue. Fields, in order: CDR3 protein, CDR3 DNA, J gene, D gene, CDR3 length, clone size, V gene. D genes are given only for firm matches. Only part of the rows carry a size: once, few, many, or a class if the clone is expanded.

CDR3aa: CASSLDGWSSGNTIYF; CDR3nt: TGTGCCAGCAGCTTAGACGGCTGGAGCTCTGGAAACACCATATATTTT; j_gene: TRBJ1-3; d_gene: NA; len: 16; abundance: NA; v_gene: TRBV7-2
CDR3aa: CASSGPGQVPNYGYTF; CDR3nt: TGTGCCAGTTCGGGACCGGGACAGGTCCCTAACTATGGCTACACCTTC; j_gene: TRBJ1-2; d_gene: TRBD1; len: 16; abundance: NA; v_gene: TRBV7-8
CDR3aa: CASSESTGNTEAFF; CDR3nt: TGTGCCAGCAGTGAATCCACGGGGAACACTGAAGCTTTCTTT; j_gene: TRBJ1-1; d_gene: NA; len: 14; abundance: NA; v_gene: TRBV25-1
CDR3aa: CASSESQETQYF; CDR3nt: TGCGCCAGCAGTGAGTCGCAAGAGACCCAGTACTTC; j_gene: TRBJ2-5; d_gene: NA; len: 12; abundance: NA; v_gene: TRBV10-1
CDR3aa: CASSFRGNLYEQYF; CDR3nt: TGTGCCAGCAGCTTCCGAGGTAACCTCTACGAGCAGTACTTC; j_gene: TRBJ2-7; d_gene: NA; len: 14; abundance: NA; v_gene: TRBV5-6
CDR3aa: CASSSHSRAGGYGYTF; CDR3nt: TGTGCCAGCAGTTCCCATTCCAGGGCCGGGGGCTATGGCTACACCTTC; j_gene: TRBJ1-2; d_gene: NA; len: 16; abundance: NA; v_gene: TRBV28
CDR3aa: CASSLWTLHTEAFF; CDR3nt: TGCGCCAGCAGTCTCTGGACTCTACACACTGAAGCTTTCTTT; j_gene: TRBJ1-1; d_gene: NA; len: 14; abundance: NA; v_gene: TRBV23-1
CDR3aa: CATSRDLGGGETQYF; CDR3nt: TGTGCCACCAGCAGAGATTTGGGGGGCGGAGAGACCCAGTACTTC; j_gene: TRBJ2-5; d_gene: NA; len: 15; abundance: NA; v_gene: TRBV15
CDR3aa: CASSTLAGLQETQYF; CDR3nt: TGTGCCAGCAGCACCCTGGCGGGGTTACAAGAGACCCAGTACTTC; j_gene: TRBJ2-5; d_gene: NA; len: 15; abundance: NA; v_gene: TRBV11-2
CDR3aa: CASMTGRDTEAFF; CDR3nt: TGTGCCAGCATGACAGGGCGGGACACTGAAGCTTTCTTT; j_gene: TRBJ1-1; d_gene: TRBD1; len: 13; abundance: NA; v_gene: TRBV6-5
CDR3aa: CASSLETSEQFF; CDR3nt: TGTGCCAGCAGCCTCGAGACTTCTGAGCAGTTCTTC; j_gene: TRBJ2-1; d_gene: NA; len: 12; abundance: NA; v_gene: TRBV3-1/TRBV3-2
CDR3aa: CASSQLGRQFF; CDR3nt: TGTGCCAGCAGCCAATTAGGGCGGCAGTTCTTC; j_gene: TRBJ2-1; d_gene: NA; len: 11; abundance: NA; v_gene: TRBV3-1/TRBV3-2
CDR3aa: CASSQDSTGANVLTF; CDR3nt: TGTGCCAGCAGCCAAGACAGTACTGGGGCCAACGTCCTGACTTTC; j_gene: TRBJ2-6; d_gene: NA; len: 15; abundance: NA; v_gene: TRBV3-1/TRBV3-2
CDR3aa: CASSAGDQPQHF; CDR3nt: TGTGCCAGCTCGGCAGGTGATCAGCCCCAGCATTTT; j_gene: TRBJ1-5; d_gene: NA; len: 12; abundance: NA; v_gene: TRBV6-5
CDR3aa: CASSKGVAGATYETQYF; CDR3nt: TGTGCCAGTAGTAAAGGGGTAGCGGGGGCAACGTATGAGACCCAGTACTTC; j_gene: TRBJ2-5; d_gene: TRBD2; len: 17; abundance: NA; v_gene: TRBV19
CDR3aa: CASSSGLATETQYF; CDR3nt: TGTGCCAGCAGCTCGGGACTAGCAACAGAGACCCAGTACTTC; j_gene: TRBJ2-5; d_gene: TRBD2; len: 14; abundance: once; v_gene: TRBV7-2
CDR3aa: CASSPGQVNNSPLHF; CDR3nt: TGTGCCAGCTCACCGGGGCAGGTGAACAATTCACCCCTCCACTTT; j_gene: TRBJ1-6; d_gene: NA; len: 15; abundance: once; v_gene: TRBV18
CDR3aa: CASGRDRAYEQYF; CDR3nt: TGTGCCAGCGGGCGGGACAGAGCCTACGAGCAGTACTTC; j_gene: TRBJ2-7; d_gene: NA; len: 13; abundance: NA; v_gene: TRBV2
CDR3aa: CASSLSGGATSYEQYF; CDR3nt: TGTGCCAGCAGCCTTAGCGGGGGGGCAACATCCTACGAGCAGTACTTC; j_gene: TRBJ2-7; d_gene: TRBD2; len: 16; abundance: NA; v_gene: TRBV3-1/TRBV3-2
CDR3aa: CASSLLGLATPGELFF; CDR3nt: TGTGCCAGCAGCTTATTGGGACTAGCGACTCCCGGGGAGCTGTTTTTT; j_gene: TRBJ2-2; d_gene: TRBD2; len: 16; abundance: once; v_gene: TRBV7-2
CDR3aa: CASSESSNYGYTF; CDR3nt: TGTGCCAGCAGTGAGTCTAGTAACTATGGCTACACCTTC; j_gene: TRBJ1-2; d_gene: NA; len: 13; abundance: NA; v_gene: TRBV6-1
CDR3aa: CASRAATGRPQYF; CDR3nt: TGCGCCAGCAGGGCTGCGACAGGGCGGCCCCAGTACTTC; j_gene: TRBJ2-5; d_gene: TRBD1; len: 13; abundance: NA; v_gene: TRBV10-2
CDR3aa: CASSLGRGNSYEQYF; CDR3nt: TGTGCCAGCAGCTTAGGCAGGGGGAACTCCTACGAGCAGTACTTC; j_gene: TRBJ2-7; d_gene: TRBD1; len: 15; abundance: NA; v_gene: TRBV7-2
CDR3aa: CASSPRAVRETQYF; CDR3nt: TGTGCCAGCAGCCCCCGGGCGGTGCGGGAGACCCAGTACTTC; j_gene: TRBJ2-5; d_gene: NA; len: 14; abundance: NA; v_gene: TRBV7-2
CDR3aa: CASSHQPSGGQETQYF; CDR3nt: TGCGCCAGCAGCCATCAACCTAGCGGGGGGCAAGAGACCCAGTACTTC; j_gene: TRBJ2-5; d_gene: TRBD2; len: 16; abundance: NA; v_gene: TRBV5-1
CDR3aa: CASSELGRGREKLFF; CDR3nt: TGTGCCAGCAGTGAATTGGGCAGGGGCAGGGAAAAACTGTTTTTT; j_gene: TRBJ1-4; d_gene: NA; len: 15; abundance: NA; v_gene: TRBV6-1
CDR3aa: CASSYATSGGTGELFF; CDR3nt: TGTGCCAGCAGCTACGCTACTAGCGGCGGCACCGGGGAGCTGTTTTTT; j_gene: TRBJ2-2; d_gene: TRBD2; len: 16; abundance: once; v_gene: TRBV5-4
CDR3aa: CASSQAVTSIYNEQFF; CDR3nt: TGTGCCAGCAGCCAAGCGGTGACTAGCATTTACAATGAGCAGTTCTTC; j_gene: TRBJ2-1; d_gene: TRBD2; len: 16; abundance: NA; v_gene: TRBV4-2
CDR3aa: CAISDGGGNEKLFF; CDR3nt: TGTGCCATCAGTGATGGGGGGGGTAATGAAAAACTGTTTTTT; j_gene: TRBJ1-4; d_gene: NA; len: 14; abundance: NA; v_gene: TRBV10-3
CDR3aa: CGPPKVETKLGLAGEETQYF; CDR3nt: TGTGGACCCCCAAAAGTCGAGACGAAATTAGGACTAGCGGGGGAAGAGACCCAGTACTTC; j_gene: TRBJ2-5; d_gene: TRBD2; len: 20; abundance: NA; v_gene: TRBV6-4
CDR3aa: CASSEFFGGFNYGYTF; CDR3nt: TGTGCCAGCAGTGAATTTTTTGGGGGTTTTAACTATGGCTACACCTTC; j_gene: TRBJ1-2; d_gene: NA; len: 16; abundance: NA; v_gene: TRBV6-1
CDR3aa: CASSLASGGYNEQFF; CDR3nt: TGTGCCAGCAGCTTGGCTAGCGGGGGGTACAATGAGCAGTTCTTC; j_gene: TRBJ2-1; d_gene: TRBD2; len: 15; abundance: NA; v_gene: TRBV7-6
CDR3aa: CASSQRQGVLNEQFF; CDR3nt: TGCGCCAGCAGCCAACGACAGGGAGTTCTCAATGAGCAGTTCTTC; j_gene: TRBJ2-1; d_gene: TRBD1; len: 15; abundance: NA; v_gene: TRBV4-1
CDR3aa: CASSWLGGSSKEQYF; CDR3nt: TGTGCCAGCAGCTGGCTTGGGGGAAGTAGTAAGGAGCAGTACTTC; j_gene: TRBJ2-7; d_gene: NA; len: 15; abundance: NA; v_gene: TRBV28
CDR3aa: CASSQEGGWEQYF; CDR3nt: TGTGCCAGCAGCCAAGAAGGGGGGTGGGAGCAGTACTTC; j_gene: TRBJ2-7; d_gene: NA; len: 13; abundance: NA; v_gene: TRBV3-1/TRBV3-2
CDR3aa: CASSLARASTDTQYF; CDR3nt: TGTGCCAGCAGCTTAGCGCGGGCTAGCACAGATACGCAGTATTTT; j_gene: TRBJ2-3; d_gene: NA; len: 15; abundance: NA; v_gene: TRBV7-9
CDR3aa: CASSLEGQGKMNYGYTF; CDR3nt: TGCGCCAGCAGCTTGGAGGGACAGGGGAAAATGAACTATGGCTACACCTTC; j_gene: TRBJ1-2; d_gene: TRBD1; len: 17; abundance: NA; v_gene: TRBV5-1
CDR3aa: CASSSGGSYEQYF; CDR3nt: TGTGCCAGCAGCTCAGGGGGCTCCTACGAGCAGTACTTC; j_gene: TRBJ2-7; d_gene: TRBD1; len: 13; abundance: NA; v_gene: TRBV13
CDR3aa: CASSPGQGYEQYF; CDR3nt: TGTGCCAGCAGCCCAGGACAGGGCTACGAGCAGTACTTC; j_gene: TRBJ2-7; d_gene: TRBD1; len: 13; abundance: NA; v_gene: TRBV7-9
CDR3aa: CASSQRGTGFYNEQFF; CDR3nt: TGTGCCAGCAGCCAGCGCGGGACAGGGTTTTACAATGAGCAGTTCTTC; j_gene: TRBJ2-1; d_gene: TRBD1; len: 16; abundance: NA; v_gene: TRBV14
CDR3aa: CASSPRDGPSTDTQYF; CDR3nt: TGTGCCAGTAGTCCCCGGGACGGCCCTAGCACAGATACGCAGTATTTT; j_gene: TRBJ2-3; d_gene: NA; len: 16; abundance: once; v_gene: TRBV19
CDR3aa: CSVEGLQGGTYEQYF; CDR3nt: TGCAGCGTTGAAGGTCTCCAGGGGGGAACCTACGAGCAGTACTTC; j_gene: TRBJ2-7; d_gene: NA; len: 15; abundance: NA; v_gene: TRBV29-1